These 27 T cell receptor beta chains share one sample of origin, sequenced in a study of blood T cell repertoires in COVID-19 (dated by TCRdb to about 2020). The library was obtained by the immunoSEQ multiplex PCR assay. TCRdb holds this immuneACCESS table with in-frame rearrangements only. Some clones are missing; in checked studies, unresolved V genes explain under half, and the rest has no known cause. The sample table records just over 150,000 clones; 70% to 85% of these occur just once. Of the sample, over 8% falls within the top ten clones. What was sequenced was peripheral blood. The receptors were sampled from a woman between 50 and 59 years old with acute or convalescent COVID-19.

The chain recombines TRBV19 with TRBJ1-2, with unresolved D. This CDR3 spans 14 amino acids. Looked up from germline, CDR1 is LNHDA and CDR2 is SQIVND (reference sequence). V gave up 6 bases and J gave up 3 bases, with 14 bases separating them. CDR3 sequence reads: CASSRRIKDYGYTF. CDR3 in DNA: TGTGCCAGTAGCCGCAGAATTAAAGACTATGGCTACACCTTC.

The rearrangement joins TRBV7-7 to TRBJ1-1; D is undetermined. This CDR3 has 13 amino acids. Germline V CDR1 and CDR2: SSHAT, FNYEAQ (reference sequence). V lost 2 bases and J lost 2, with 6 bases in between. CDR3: CASSLNSNTEAFF. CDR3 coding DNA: TGTGCCAGCAGCTTAAACAGCAACACTGAAGCTTTCTTT. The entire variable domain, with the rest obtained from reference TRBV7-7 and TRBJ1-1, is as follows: GAGVSQSPRYKVTKRGQDVTLRCDPISSHATLYWYQQALGQGPEFLTYFNYEAQPDKSGLPSDRFSAERPEGSISTLTIQRTEQRDSAMYRCASSLNSNTEAFFGQGTRLTVV.

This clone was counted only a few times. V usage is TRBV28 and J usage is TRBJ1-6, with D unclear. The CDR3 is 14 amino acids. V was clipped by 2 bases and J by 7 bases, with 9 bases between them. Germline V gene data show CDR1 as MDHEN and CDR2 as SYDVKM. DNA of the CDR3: TGTGCCAGCAGTTTACAGTCTCCCAATTCACCCCTCCACTTT. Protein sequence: CASSLQSPNSPLHF.

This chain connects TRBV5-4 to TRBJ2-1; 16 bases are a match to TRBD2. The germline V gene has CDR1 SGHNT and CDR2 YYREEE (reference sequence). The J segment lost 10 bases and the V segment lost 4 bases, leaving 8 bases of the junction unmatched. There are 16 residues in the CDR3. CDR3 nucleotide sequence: TGTGCCAGCAGCCCCGGGACTAGCGGGGGGGCCGGGGAGCAGTTCTTC. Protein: CASSPGTSGGAGEQFF.

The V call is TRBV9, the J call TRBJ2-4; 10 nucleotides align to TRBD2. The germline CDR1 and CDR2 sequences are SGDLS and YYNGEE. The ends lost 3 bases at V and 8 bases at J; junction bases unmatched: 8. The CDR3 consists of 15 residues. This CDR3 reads CASSAIAGGGDIQYF. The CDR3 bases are TGTGCCAGCAGCGCGATAGCGGGAGGCGGGGACATTCAGTACTTC. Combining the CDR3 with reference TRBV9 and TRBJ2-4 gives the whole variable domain DSGVTQTPKHLITATGQRVTLRCSPRSGDLSVYWYQQSLDQGLQFLIQYYNGEERAKGNILERFSAQQFPDLHSELNLSSLELGDSALYFCASSAIAGGGDIQYFGAGTRLSVL.

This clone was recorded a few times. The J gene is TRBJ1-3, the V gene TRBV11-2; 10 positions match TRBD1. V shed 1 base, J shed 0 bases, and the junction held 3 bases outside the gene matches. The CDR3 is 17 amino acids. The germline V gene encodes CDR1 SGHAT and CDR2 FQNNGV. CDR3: CASSLVTGGSSGNTIYF. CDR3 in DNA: TGTGCCAGCAGCTTAGTGACAGGGGGCTCCTCTGGAAACACCATATATTTT.

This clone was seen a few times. The CDR3 loop reads CASRPGSTYEQYF. CDR3 DNA sequence: TGTGCCAGCAGACCCGGTTCGACCTACGAGCAGTACTTC. The chain joins TRBV27 to TRBJ2-7; D remains ambiguous. Trimming cost V 6 bases and J 2 bases, with 11 bases left between them. This CDR3 has 13 residues. Germline-derived CDR1 and CDR2 are MNHEY and SMNVEV (reference sequence).

DNA of the CDR3: TGTGCCAGCAGCTCCGGGTCCGGACAGGCGTTTTTT. Protein sequence: CASSSGSGQAFF. The chain employs TRBV7-2 and TRBJ1-4; the match to TRBD1 covers 7 bases. The ends lost 4 bases at V and 16 bases at J; junction bases unmatched: 9. Germline CDR1 reads SGHTA; CDR2 reads FQGNSA. This CDR3 contains 12 residues.

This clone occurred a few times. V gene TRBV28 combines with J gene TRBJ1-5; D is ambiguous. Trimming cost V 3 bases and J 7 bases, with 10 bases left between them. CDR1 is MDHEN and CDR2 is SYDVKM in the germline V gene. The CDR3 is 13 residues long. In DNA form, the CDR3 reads TGTGCCAGCAGTTTCGAGTCGGGGCAGCCCCAGCATTTT. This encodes CASSFESGQPQHF. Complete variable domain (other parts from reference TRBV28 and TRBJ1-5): DVKVTQSSRYLVKRTGEKVFLECVQDMDHENMFWYRQDPGLGLRLIYFSYDVKMKEKGDIPEGYSVSREKKERFSLILESASTNQTSMYLCASSFESGQPQHFGDGTRLSIL.

CDR3 residues: CASSLEQGEKLFF. CDR3 sequence (DNA): TGTGCCAGCAGCTTAGAGCAGGGAGAAAAACTGTTTTTT. This rearrangement joins TRBV7-2 to TRBJ1-4; the D gene is possibly TRBD1 (5 bases). The germline V gene has CDR1 SGHTA and CDR2 FQGNSA. The V gene lost 1 base and the J gene lost 8 bases, with 8 bases spanning the gap. The CDR3 extends over 13 amino acids.

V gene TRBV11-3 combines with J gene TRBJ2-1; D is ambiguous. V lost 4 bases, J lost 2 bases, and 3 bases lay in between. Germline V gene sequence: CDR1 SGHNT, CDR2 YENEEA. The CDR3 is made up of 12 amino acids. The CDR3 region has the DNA TGTGCCAGCAGCTCCACCTACAATGAGCAGTTCTTC. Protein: CASSSTYNEQFF.

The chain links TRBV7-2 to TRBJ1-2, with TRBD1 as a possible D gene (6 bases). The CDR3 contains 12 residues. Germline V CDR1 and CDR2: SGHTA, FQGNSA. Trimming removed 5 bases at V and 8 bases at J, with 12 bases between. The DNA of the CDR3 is TGTGCCAGCAGCCGTACAGGGCAGGGCTACACCTTC. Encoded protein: CASSRTGQGYTF.

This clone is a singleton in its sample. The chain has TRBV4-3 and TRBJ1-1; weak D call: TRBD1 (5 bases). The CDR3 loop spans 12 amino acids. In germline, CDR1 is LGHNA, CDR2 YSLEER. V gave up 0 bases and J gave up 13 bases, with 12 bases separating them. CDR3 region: CASSQDRVVVFF. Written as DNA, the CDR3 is TGCGCCAGCAGCCAAGACAGGGTCGTCGTTTTCTTT.

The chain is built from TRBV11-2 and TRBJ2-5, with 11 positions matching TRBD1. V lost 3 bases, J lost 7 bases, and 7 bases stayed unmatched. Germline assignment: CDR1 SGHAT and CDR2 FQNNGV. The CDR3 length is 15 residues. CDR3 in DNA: TGTGCCAGCAGCTTGAGGACAGGGGGCAGAATGACCCAGTACTTC. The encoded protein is CASSLRTGGRMTQYF.

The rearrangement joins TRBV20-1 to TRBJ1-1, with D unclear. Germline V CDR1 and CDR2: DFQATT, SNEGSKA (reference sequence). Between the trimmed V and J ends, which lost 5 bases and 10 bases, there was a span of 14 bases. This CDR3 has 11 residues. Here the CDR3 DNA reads TGCAGTGCTCAGTGGGGAGGTGGAGCTTTCTTT. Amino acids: CSAQWGGGAFF.

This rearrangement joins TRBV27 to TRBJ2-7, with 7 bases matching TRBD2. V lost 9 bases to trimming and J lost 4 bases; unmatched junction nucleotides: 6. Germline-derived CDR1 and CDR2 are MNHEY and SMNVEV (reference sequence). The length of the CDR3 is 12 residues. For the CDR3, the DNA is TGTGCCAGGAGGGGAGGGTCGTACGAGCAGTACTTC. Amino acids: CARRGGSYEQYF.

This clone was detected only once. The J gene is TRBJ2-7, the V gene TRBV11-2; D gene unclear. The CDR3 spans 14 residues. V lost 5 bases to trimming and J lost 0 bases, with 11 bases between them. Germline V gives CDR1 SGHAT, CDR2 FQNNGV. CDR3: CASSTGPFSYEQYF. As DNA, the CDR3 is TGTGCCAGCAGCACGGGTCCTTTCTCCTACGAGCAGTACTTC.

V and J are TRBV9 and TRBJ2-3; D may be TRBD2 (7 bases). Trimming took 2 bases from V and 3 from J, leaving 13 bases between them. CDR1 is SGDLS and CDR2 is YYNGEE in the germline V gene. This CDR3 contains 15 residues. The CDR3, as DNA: TGTGCCAGCAGCGTTCGGGGGGCGGAAACAGATACGCAGTATTTT. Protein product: CASSVRGAETDTQYF.

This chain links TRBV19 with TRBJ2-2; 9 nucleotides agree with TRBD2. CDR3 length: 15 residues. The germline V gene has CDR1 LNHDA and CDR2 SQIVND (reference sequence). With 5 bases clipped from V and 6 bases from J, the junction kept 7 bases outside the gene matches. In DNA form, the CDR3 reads TGTGCCAGTAGTCATGCGGTAGCGGGGGCCGGGGAGCTGTTTTTT. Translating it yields CASSHAVAGAGELFF.

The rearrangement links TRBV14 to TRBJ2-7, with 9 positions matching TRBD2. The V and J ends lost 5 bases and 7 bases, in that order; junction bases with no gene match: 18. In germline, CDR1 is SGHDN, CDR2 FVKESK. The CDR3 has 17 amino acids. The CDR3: CASSVRQVSGSTGEQYF. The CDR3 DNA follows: TGTGCCAGCAGCGTGCGACAGGTTAGCGGGAGTACGGGGGAGCAGTACTTC.

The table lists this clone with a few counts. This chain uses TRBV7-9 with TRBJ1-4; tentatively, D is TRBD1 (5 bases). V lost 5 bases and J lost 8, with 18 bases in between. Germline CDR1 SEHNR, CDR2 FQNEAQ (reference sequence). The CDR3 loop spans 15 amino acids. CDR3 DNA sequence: TGTGCCAGCAGCCGTGGCGGGGGGGAAGGGGAAAAACTGTTTTTT. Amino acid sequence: CASSRGGGEGEKLFF.

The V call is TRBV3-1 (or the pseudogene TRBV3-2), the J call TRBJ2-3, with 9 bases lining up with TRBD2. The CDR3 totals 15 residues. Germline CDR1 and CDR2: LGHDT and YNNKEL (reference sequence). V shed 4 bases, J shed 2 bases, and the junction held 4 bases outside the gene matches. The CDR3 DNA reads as TGTGCCAGCAGCCCTAGCGGGGACAACACAGATACGCAGTATTTT. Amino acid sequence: CASSPSGDNTDTQYF.

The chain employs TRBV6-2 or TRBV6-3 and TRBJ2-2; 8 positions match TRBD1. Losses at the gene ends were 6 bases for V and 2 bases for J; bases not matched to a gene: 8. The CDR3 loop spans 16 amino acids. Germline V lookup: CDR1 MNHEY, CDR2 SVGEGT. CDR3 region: CASSLDRAANTGELFF. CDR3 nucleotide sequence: TGTGCCAGCAGCTTGGACAGGGCAGCTAACACCGGGGAGCTGTTTTTT.

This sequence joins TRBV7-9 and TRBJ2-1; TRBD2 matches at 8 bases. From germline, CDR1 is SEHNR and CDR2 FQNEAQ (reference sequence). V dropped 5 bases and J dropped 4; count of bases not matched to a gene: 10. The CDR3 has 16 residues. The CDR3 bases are TGTGCCAGCAGCAGCAGTAGCGGGATCTTGTACAATGAGCAGTTCTTC. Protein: CASSSSSGILYNEQFF.

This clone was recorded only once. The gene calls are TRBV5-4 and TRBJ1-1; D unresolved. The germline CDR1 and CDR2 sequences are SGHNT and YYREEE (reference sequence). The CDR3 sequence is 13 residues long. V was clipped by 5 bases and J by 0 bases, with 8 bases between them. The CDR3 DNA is TGTGCCAGCAGGGTGACAATGAACACTGAAGCTTTCTTT. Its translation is CASRVTMNTEAFF.

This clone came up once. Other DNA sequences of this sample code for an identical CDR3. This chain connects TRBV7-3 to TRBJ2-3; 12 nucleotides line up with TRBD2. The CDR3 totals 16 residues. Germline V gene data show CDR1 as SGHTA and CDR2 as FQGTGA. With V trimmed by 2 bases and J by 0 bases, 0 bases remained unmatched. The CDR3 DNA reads TGTGCCAGCAGCTTAGGGACTAGCGGGAGCACAGATACGCAGTATTTT. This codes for CASSLGTSGSTDTQYF. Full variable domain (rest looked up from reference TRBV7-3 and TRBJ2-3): GAGVSQTPSNKVTEKGKYVELRCDPISGHTALYWYRQSLGQGPEFLIYFQGTGAADDSGLPNDRFFAVRPEGSVSTLKIQRTERGDSAVYLCASSLGTSGSTDTQYFGPGTRLTVL.

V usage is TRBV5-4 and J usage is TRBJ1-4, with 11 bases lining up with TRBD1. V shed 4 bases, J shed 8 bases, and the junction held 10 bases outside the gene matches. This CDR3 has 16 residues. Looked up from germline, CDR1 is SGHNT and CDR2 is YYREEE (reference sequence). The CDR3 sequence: CASSRTDGTGGEKLFF. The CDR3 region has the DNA TGTGCCAGCAGCCGAACAGACGGGACAGGGGGAGAAAAACTGTTTTTT.